This is a list of T cell receptor beta chains from one sample in a study of blood T cell repertoires in COVID-19. Assay used: immunoSEQ multiplex PCR; TCRdb lists only in-frame clones, some missing. Here the sample spans about 130,000 clones, around 81% being singletons. Source material: peripheral blood. The receptors were gathered from a man aged 35 to 55 with active or convalescent COVID-19. The CDR3 runs from the conserved cysteine through the conserved F or W.

TRBV5-4	TRBJ1-2	CASGPNYGYTF
TRBV7-9	TRBJ2-7	CASSSQGHEQYF
TRBV7-2	TRBJ2-1	CASSLGVNEQFF
TRBV4-3	TRBJ1-1	CASSQDRSSRIAFF
TRBV5-1	TRBJ2-3	CASQWSGFIADTQYF
TRBV2	TRBJ1-2	CASTEGTDIYTF
TRBV5-1	TRBJ1-6	CASSWYVGVNSPLHF
TRBV19	TRBJ1-5	CASTRSGFGNQPQHF
TRBV10-3	TRBJ2-5	CAISESRLGHQETQYF
TRBV3-1/TRBV3-2	TRBJ1-1	CASSQKTGQGVTEAFF
TRBV11-2	TRBJ1-6	CASSLTAQVYSPLHF
TRBV19	TRBJ1-5	CASSMGVSHSNQPQHF
TRBV7-9	TRBJ1-5	CASSVGWGGNQPQHF